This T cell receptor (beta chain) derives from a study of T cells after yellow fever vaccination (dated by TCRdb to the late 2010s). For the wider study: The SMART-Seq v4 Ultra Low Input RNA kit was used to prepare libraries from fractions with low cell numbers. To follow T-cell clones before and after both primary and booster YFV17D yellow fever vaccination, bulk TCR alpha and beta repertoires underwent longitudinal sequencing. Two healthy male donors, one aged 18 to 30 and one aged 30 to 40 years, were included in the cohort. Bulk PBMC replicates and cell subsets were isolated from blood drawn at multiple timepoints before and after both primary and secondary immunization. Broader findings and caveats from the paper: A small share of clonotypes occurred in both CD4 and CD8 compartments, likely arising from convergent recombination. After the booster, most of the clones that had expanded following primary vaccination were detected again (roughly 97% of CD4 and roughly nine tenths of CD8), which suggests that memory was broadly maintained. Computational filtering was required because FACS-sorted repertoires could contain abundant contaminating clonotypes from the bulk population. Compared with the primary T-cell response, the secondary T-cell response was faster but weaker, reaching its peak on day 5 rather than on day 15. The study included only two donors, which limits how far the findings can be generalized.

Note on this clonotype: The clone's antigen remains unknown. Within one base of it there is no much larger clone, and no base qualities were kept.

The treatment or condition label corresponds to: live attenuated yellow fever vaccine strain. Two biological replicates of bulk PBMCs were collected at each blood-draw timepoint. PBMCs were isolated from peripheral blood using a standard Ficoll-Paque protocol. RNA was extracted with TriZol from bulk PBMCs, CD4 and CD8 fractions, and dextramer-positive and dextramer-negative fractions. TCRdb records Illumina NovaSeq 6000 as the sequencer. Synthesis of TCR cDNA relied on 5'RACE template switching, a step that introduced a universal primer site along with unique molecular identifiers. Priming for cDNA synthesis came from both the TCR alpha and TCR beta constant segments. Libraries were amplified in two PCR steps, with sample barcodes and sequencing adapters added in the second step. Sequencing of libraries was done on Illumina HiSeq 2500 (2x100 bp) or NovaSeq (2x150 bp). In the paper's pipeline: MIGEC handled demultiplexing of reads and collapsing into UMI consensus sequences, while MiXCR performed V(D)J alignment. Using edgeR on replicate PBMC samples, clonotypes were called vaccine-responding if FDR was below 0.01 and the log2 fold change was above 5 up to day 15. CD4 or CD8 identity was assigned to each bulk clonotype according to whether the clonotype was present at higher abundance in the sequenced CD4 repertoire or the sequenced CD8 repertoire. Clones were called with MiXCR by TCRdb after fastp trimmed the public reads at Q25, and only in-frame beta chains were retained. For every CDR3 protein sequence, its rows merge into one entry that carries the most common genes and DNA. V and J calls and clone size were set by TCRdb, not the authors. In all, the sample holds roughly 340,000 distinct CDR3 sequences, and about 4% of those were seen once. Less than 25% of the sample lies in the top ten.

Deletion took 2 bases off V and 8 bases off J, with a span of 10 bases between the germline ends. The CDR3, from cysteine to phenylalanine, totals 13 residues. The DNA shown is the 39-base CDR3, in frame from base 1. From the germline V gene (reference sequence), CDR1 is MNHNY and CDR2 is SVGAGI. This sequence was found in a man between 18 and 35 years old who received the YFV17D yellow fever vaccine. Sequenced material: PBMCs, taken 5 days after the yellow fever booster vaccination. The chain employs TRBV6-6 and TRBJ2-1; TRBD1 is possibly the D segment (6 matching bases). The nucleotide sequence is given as TGTGCCAGCAGTTACGGACAGTATGATGAGCAGTTCTTC. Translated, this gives CASSYGQYDEQFF.